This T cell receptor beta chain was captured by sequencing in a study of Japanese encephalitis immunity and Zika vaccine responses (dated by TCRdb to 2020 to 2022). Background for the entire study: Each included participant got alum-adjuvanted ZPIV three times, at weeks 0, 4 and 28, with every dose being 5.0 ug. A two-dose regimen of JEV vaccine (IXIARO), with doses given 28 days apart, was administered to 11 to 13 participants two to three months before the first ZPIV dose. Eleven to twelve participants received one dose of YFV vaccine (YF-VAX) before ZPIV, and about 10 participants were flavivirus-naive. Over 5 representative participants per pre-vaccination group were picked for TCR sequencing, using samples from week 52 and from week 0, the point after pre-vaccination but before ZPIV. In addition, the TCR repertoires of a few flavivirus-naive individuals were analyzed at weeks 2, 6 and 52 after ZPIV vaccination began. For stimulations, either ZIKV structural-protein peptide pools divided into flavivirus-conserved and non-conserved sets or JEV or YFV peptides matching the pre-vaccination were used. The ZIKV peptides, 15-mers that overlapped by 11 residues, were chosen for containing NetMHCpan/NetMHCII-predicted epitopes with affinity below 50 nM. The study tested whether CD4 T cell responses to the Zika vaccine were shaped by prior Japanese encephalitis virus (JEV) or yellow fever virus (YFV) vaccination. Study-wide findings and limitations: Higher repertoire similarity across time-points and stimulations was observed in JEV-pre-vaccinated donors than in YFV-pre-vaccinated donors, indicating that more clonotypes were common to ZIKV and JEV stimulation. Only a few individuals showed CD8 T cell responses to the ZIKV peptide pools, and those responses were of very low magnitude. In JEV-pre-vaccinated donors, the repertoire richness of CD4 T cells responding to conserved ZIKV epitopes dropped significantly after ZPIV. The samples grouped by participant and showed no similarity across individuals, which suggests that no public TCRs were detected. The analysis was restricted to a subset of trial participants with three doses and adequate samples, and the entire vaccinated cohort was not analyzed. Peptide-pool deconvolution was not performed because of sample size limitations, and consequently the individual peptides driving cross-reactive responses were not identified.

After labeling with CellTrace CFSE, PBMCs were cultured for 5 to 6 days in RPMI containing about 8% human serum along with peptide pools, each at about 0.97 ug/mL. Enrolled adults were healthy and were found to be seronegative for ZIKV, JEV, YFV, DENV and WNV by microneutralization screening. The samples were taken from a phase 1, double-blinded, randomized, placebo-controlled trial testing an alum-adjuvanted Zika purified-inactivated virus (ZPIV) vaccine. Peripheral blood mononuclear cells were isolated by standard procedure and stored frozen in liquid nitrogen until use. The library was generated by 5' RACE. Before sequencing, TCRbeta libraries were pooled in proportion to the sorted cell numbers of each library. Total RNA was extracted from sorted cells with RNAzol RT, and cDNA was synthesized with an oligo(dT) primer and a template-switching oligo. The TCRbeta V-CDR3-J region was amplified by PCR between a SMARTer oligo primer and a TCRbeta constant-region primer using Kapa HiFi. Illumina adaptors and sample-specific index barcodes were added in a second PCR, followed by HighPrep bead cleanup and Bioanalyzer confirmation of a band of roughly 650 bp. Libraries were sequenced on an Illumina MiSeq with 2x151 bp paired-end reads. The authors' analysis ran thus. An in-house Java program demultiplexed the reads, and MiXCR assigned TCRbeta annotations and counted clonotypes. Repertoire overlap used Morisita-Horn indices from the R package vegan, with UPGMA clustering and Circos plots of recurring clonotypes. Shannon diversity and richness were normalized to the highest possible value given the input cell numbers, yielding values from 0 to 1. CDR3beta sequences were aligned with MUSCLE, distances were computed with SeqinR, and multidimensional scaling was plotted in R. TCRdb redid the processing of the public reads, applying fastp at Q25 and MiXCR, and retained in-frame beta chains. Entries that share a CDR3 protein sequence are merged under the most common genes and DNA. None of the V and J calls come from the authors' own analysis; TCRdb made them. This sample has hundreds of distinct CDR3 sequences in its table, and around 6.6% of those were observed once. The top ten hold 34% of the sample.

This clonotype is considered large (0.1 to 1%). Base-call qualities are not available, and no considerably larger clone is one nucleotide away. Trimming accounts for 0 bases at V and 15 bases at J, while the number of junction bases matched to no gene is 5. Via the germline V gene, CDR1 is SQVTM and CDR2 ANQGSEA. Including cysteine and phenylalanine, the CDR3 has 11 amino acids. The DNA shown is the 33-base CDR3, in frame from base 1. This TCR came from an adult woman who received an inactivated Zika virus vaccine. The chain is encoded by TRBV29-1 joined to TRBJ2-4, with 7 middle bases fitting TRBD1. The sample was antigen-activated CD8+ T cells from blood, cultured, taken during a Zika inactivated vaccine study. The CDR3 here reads CSVEEQGRGYF. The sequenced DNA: TGCAGCGTTGAAGAACAGGGGCGCGGGTACTTC.